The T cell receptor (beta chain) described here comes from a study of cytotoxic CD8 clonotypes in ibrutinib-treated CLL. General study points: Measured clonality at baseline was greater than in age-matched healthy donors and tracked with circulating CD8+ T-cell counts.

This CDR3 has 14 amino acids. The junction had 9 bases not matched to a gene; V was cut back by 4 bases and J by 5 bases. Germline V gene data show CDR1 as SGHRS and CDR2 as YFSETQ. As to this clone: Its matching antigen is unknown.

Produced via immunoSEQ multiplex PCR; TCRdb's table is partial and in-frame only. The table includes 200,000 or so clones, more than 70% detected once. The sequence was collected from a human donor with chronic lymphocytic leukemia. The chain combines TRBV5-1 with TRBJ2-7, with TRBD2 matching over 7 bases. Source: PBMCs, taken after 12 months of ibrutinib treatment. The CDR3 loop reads CASSTAGTKNEQYF. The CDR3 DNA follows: TGCGCCAGCAGCACCGCCGGGACTAAGAACGAGCAGTACTTC.